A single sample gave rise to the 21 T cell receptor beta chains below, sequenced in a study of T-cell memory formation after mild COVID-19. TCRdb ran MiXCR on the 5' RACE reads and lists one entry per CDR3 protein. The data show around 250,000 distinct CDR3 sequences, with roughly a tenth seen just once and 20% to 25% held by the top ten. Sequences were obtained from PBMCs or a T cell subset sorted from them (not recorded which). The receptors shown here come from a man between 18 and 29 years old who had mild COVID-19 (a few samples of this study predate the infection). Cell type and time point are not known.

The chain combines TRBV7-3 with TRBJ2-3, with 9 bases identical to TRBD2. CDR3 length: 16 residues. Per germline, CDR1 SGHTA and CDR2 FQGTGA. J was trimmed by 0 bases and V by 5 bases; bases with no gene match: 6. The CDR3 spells CASSTVSGRSTDTQYF. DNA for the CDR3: TGTGCCAGCAGCACCGTAAGCGGGAGGAGCACAGATACGCAGTATTTT.

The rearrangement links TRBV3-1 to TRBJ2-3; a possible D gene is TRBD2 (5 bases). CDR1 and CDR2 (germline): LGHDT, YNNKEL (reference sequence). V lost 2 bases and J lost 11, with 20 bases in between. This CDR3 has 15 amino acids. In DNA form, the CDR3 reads TGTGCCAGCAGCCAACTAGTACGTGGAGGACGAAGGCAGTATTTT. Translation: CASSQLVRGGRRQYF.

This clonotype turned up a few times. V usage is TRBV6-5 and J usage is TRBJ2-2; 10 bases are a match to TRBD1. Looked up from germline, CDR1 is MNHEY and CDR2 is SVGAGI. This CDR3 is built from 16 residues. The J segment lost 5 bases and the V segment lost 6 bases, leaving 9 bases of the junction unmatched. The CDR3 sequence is CASRRQGAWETGELFF. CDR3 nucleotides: TGTGCCAGCAGGAGACAGGGGGCCTGGGAGACCGGGGAGCTGTTTTTT.

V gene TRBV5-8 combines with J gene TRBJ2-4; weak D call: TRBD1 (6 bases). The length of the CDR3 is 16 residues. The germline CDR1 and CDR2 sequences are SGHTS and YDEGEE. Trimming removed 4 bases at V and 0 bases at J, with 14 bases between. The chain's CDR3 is CASSRRQELAKNIQYF. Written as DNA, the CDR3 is TGTGCCAGCAGCCGCCGACAGGAACTAGCCAAAAACATTCAGTACTTC. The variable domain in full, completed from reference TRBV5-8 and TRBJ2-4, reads EAGVTQSPTHLIKTRGQQATLRCSPISGHTSVYWYQQALGLGLQFLLWYDEGEERNRGNFPPRFSGRQFPNYSSELNVNALELEDSALYLCASSRRQELAKNIQYFGAGTRLSVL.

CDR3 loop: CASSAIAQASYEQYF. The CDR3 nucleotides read TGTGCCAGCAGCGCTATAGCACAGGCCTCCTACGAGCAGTACTTC. This chain joins TRBV6-1 and TRBJ2-7; TRBD1 might be the D (5 bases). Looked up from germline, CDR1 is MNHNS and CDR2 is SASEGT. This CDR3 is 15 amino acids long. V was trimmed by 6 bases and J by 0 bases, leaving 15 bases between them.

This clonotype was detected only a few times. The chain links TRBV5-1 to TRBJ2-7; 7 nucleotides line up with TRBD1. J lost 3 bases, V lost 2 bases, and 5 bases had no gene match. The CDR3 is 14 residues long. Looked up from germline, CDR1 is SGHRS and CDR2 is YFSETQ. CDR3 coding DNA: TGCGCCAGCAGCTTACAGGGGCGAGGCTACGAGCAGTACTTC. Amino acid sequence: CASSLQGRGYEQYF.

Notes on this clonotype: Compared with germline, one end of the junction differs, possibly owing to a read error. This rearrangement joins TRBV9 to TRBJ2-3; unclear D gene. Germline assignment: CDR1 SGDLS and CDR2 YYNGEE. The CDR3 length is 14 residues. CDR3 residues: CASTVESRTDTQYF. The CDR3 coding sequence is TGTGCCAGCACCGTAGAGTCCAGGACAGATACGCAGTATTTT.

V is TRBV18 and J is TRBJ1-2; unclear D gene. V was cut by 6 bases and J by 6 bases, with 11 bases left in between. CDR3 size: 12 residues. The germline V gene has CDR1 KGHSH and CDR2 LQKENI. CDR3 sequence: CASSRSIDGYTF. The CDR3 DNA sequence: TGTGCCAGCTCCAGGTCCATAGATGGCTACACCTTC.

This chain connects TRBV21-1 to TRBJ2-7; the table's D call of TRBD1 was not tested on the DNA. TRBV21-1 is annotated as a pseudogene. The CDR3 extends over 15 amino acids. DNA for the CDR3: TGTGCCAGCAGCAGCCGACAGGGGGCCCCCTACGAGCAGTACTTC. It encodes CASSSRQGAPYEQYF.

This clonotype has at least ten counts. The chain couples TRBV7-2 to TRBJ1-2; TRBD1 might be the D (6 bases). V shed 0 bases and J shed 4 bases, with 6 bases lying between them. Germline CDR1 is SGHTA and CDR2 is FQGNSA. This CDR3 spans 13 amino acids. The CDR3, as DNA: TGTGCCAGCAGCTTAGCAGGGGGCTATGGCTACACCTTC. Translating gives CASSLAGGYGYTF.

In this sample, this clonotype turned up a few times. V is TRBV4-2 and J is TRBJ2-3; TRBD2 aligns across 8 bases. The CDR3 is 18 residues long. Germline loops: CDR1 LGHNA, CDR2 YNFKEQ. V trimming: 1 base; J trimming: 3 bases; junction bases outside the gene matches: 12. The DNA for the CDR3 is TGTGCCAGCAGCCAAGCTGCGACTGGCGGGGGGTATACAGATACGCAGTATTTT. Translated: CASSQAATGGGYTDTQYF.

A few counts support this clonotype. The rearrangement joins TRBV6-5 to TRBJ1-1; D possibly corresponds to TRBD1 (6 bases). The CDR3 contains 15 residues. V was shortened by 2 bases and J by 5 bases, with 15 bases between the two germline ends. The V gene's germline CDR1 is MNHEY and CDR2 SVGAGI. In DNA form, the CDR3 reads TGTGCCAGCAGTTACGCGGGGGGGGACAAAACTGAAGCTTTCTTT. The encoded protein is CASSYAGGDKTEAFF.

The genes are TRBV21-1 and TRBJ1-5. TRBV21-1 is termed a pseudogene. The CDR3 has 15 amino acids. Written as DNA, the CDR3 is TGTGCCAGCAGCTACCAGACGGTGAGCAATCAGCCCCAGCATTTT. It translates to CASSYQTVSNQPQHF.

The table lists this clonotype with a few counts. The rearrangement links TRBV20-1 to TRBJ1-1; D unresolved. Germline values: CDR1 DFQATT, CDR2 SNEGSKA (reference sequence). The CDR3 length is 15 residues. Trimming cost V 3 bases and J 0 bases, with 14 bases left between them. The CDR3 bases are TGCAGTGCTAGGCCAATAACAGTCATGAACACTGAAGCTTTCTTT. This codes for CSARPITVMNTEAFF.

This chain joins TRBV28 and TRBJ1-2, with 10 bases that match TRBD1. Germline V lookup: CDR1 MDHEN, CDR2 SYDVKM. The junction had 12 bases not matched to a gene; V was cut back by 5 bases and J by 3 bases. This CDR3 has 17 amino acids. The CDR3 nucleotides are TGTGCCAGCAGTCGTCCCGGGACAGGGGTCGGGGACTATGGCTACACCTTC. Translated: CASSRPGTGVGDYGYTF.

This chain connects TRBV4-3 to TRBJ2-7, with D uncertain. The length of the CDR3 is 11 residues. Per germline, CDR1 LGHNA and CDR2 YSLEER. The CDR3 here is CGTLLRSQKYF. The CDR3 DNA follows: TGCGGTACTCTGCTTCGGTCACAGAAGTACTTC.

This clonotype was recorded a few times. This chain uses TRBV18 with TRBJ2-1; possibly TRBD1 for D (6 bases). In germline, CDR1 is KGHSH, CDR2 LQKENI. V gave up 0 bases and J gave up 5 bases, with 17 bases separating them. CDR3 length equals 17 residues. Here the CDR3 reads CASSPPASRGLNNEQFF. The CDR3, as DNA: TGTGCCAGCTCACCACCGGCGTCCAGGGGTTTAAACAATGAGCAGTTCTTC.

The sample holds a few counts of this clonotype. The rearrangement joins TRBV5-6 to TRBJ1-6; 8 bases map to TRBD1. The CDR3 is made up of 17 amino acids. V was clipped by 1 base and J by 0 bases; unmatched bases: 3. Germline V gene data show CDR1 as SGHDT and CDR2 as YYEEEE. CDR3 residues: CASSLTGGSSYNSPLHF. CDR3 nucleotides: TGTGCCAGCAGCTTGACAGGGGGTTCCTCCTATAATTCACCCCTCCACTTT.

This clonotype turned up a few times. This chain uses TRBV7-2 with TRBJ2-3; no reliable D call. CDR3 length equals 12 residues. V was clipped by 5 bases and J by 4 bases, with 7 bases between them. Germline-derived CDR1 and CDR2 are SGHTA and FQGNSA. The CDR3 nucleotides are TGTGCCAGCAGCCCGGCCGCAGATACGCAGTATTTT. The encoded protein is CASSPAADTQYF.

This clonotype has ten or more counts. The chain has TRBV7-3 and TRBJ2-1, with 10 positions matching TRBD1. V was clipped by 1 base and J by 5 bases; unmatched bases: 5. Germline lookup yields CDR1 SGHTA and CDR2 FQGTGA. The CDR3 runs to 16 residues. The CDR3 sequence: CASSLRGQGTHNEQFF. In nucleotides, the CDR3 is TGTGCCAGCAGCTTAAGGGGACAGGGGACTCACAATGAGCAGTTCTTC.

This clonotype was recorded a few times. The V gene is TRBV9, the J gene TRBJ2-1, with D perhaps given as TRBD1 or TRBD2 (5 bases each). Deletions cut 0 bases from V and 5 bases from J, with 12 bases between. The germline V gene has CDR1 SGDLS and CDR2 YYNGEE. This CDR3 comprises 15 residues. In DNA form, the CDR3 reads TGTGCCAGCAGCGTAGTCCCGGGGACCCACAATGAGCAGTTCTTC. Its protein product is CASSVVPGTHNEQFF.